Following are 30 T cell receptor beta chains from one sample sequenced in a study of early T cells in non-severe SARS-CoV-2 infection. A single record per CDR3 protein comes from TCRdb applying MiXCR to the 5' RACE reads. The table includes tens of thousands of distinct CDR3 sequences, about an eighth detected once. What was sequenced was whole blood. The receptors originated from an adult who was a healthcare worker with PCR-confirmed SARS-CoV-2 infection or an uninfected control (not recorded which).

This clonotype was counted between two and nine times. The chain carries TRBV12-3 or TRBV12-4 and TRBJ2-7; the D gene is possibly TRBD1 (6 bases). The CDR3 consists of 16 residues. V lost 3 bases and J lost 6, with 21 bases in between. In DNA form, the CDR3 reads TGTGCCAGCAGTTTTGGGGTACGGACAGCGAGTCTCGAGCAGTACTTC. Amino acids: CASSFGVRTASLEQYF.

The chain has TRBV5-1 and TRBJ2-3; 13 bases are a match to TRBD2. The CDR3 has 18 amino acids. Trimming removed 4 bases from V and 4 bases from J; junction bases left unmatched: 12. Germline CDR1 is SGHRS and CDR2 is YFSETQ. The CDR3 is CASSEGLAGRGAADTQYF. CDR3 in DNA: TGCGCCAGCAGCGAGGGACTAGCGGGGCGGGGAGCGGCAGATACGCAGTATTTT.

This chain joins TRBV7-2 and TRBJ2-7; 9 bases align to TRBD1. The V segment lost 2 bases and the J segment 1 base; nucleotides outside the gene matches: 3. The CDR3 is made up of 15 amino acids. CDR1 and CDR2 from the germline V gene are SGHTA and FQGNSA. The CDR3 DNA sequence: TGTGCCAGCAGCTTAAAGGGACAGGGTTCCTACGAGCAGTACTTC. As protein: CASSLKGQGSYEQYF.

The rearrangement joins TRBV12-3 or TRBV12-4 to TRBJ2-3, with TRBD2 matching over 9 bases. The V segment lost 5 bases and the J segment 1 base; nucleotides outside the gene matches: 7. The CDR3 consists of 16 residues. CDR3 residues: CASSPSRLAGTDTQYF. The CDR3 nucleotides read TGTGCCAGCAGTCCGTCGCGACTAGCGGGCACAGATACGCAGTATTTT.

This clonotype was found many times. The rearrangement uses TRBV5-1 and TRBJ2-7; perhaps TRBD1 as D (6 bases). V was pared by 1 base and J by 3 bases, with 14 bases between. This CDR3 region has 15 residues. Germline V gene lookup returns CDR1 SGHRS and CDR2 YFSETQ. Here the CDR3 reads CASSLLETGHYEQYF. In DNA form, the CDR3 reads TGCGCCAGCAGCTTGTTGGAGACAGGCCACTACGAGCAGTACTTC. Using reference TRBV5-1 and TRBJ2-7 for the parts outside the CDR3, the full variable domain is KAGVTQTPRYLIKTRGQQVTLSCSPISGHRSVSWYQQTPGQGLQFLFEYFSETQRNKGNFPGRFSGRQFSNSRSEMNVSTLELGDSALYLCASSLLETGHYEQYFGPGTRLTVT.

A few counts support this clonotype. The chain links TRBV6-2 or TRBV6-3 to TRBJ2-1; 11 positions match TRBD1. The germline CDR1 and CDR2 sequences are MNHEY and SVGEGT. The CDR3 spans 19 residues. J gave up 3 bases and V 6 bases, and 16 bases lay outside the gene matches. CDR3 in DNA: TGTGCCAGCAGCGGAGGTATGGACAGGGGGCAAGTATACTACAATGAGCAGTTCTTC. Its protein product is CASSGGMDRGQVYYNEQFF.

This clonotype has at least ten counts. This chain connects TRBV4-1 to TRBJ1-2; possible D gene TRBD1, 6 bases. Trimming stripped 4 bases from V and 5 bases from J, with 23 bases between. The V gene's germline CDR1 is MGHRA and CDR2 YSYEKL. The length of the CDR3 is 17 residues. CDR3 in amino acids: CASSLQPGELGIYGYTF. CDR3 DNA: TGCGCCAGCAGCCTCCAACCAGGGGAGCTGGGAATTTATGGCTACACCTTC.

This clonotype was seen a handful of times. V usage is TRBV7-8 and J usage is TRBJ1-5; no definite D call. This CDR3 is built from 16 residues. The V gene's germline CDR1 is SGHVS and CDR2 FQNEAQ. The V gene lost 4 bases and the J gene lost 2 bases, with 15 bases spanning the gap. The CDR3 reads CASSSLLGMGNQPQHF. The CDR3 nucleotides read TGTGCCAGCAGCTCCCTCCTTGGGATGGGCAATCAGCCCCAGCATTTT. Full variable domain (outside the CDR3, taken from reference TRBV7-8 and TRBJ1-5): GAGVSQSPRYKVAKRGQDVALRCDPISGHVSLFWYQQALGQGPEFLTYFQNEAQLDKSGLPSDRFFAERPEGSVSTLKIQRTQQEDSAVYLCASSSLLGMGNQPQHFGDGTRLSIL.

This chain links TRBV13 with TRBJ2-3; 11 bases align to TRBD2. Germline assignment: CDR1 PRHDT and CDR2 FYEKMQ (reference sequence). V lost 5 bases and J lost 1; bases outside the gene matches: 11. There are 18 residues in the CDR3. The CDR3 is CASSPLAGEGTGTDTQYF. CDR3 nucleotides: TGTGCCAGCAGCCCACTAGCGGGAGAGGGTACGGGCACAGATACGCAGTATTTT.

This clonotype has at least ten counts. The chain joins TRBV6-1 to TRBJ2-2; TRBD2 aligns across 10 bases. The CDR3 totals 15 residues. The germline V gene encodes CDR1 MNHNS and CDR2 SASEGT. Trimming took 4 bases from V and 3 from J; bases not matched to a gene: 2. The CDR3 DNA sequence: TGTGCCAGCAGTGCGAGCGGGGGGGACACCGGGGAGCTGTTTTTT. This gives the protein CASSASGGDTGELFF.

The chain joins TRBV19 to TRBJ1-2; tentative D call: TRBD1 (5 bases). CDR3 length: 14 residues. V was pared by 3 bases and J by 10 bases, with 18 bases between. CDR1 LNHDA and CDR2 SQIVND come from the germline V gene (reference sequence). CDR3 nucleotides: TGTGCCAGTAGTATGACCCCTCCGCGGGGGGACTACACCTTC. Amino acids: CASSMTPPRGDYTF. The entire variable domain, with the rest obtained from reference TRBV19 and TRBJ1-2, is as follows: DGGITQSPKYLFRKEGQNVTLSCEQNLNHDAMYWYRQDPGQGLRLIYYSQIVNDFQKGDIAEGYSVSREKKESFPLTVTSAQKNPTAFYLCASSMTPPRGDYTFGSGTRLTVV.

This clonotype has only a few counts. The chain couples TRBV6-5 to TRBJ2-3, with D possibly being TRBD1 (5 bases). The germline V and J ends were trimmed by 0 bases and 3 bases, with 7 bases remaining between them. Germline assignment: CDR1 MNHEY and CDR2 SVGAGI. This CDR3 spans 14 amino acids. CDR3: CASSYSSGTDTQYF. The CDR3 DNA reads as TGTGCCAGCAGTTACTCGTCAGGGACAGATACGCAGTATTTT.

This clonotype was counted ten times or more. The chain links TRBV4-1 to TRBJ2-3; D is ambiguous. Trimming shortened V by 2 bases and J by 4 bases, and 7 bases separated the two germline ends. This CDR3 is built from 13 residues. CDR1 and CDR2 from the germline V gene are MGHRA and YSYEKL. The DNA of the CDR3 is TGCGCCAGCAGCCAACTCGGGCCAGATACGCAGTATTTT. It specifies CASSQLGPDTQYF.

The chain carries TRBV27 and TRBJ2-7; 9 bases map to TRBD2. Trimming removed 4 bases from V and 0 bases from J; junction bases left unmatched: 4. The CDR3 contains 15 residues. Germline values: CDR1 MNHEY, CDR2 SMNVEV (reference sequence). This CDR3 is CASSYLAGNSYEQYF. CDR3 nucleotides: TGTGCCAGCAGTTATCTAGCGGGAAACTCCTACGAGCAGTACTTC.

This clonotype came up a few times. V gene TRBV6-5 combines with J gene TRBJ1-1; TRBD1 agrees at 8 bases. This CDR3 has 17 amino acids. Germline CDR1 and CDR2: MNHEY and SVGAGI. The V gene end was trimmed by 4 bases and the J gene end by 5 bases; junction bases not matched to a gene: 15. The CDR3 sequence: CASSFGETGGRRTEAFF. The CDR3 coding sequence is TGTGCCAGCAGTTTCGGAGAAACAGGGGGACGACGGACTGAAGCTTTCTTT.

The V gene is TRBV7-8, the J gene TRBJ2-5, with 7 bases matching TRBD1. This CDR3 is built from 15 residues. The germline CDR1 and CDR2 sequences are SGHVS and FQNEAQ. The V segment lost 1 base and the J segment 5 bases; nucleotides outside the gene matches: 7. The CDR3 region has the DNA TGTGCCAGCAGCTTAGGAAGGGGGCCGGGGGAGACCCAGTACTTC. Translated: CASSLGRGPGETQYF.

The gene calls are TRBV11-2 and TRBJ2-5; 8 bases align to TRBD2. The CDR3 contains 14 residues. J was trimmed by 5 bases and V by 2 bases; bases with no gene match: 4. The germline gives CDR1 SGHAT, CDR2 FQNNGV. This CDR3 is CASSLSSGSETQYF. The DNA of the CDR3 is TGTGCCAGCAGCTTATCCAGCGGGAGCGAGACCCAGTACTTC.

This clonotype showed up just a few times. The CDR3 bases are TGTGCAAGTCGCATTCCGCGGACTAGGGTTTTCAATGAGCAGTTCTTC. This translates into CASRIPRTRVFNEQFF. The chain uses TRBV12-2 and TRBJ2-1; TRBD2 reflects the table's D call only, with no check against the DNA. TRBV12-2 is a recognized pseudogene. CDR3 length: 16 residues.

This CDR3 is CSVVPQNYGYTF. The CDR3 nucleotides read TGCAGCGTTGTACCGCAAAACTATGGCTACACCTTC. The gene calls are TRBV29-1 and TRBJ1-2, with D uncertain. Germline CDR1 and CDR2: SQVTM and ANQGSEA. V was shortened by 4 bases and J by 2 bases, with 8 bases between the two germline ends. This CDR3 comprises 12 residues.

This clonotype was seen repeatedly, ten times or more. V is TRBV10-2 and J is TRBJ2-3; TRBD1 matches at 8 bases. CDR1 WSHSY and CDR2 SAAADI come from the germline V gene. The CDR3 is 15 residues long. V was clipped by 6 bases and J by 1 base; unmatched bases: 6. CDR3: CASRTGTGGTDTQYF. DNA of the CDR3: TGCGCCAGCAGAACCGGGACAGGCGGCACAGATACGCAGTATTTT.

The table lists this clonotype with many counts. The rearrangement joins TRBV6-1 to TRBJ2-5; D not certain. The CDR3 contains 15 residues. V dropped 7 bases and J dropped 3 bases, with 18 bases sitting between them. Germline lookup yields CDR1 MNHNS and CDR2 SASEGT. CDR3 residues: CASTPGRGSKETQYF. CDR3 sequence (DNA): TGTGCCAGCACCCCCGGACGAGGCAGTAAAGAGACCCAGTACTTC.

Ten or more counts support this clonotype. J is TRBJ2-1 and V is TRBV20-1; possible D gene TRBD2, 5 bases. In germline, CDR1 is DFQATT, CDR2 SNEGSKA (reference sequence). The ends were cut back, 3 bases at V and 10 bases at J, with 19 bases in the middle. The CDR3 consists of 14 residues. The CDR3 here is CSASRLASIWEQFF. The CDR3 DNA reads TGCAGTGCTAGCAGGCTAGCTTCGATTTGGGAGCAGTTCTTC.

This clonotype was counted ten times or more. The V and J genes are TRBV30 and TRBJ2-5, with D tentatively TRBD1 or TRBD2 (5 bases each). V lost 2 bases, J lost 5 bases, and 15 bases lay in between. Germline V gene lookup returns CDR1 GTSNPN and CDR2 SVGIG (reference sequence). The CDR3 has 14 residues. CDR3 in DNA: TGTGCCTGGAGTCCGGGACCTCTCCCCGAGACCCAGTACTTC. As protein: CAWSPGPLPETQYF.

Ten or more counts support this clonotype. The CDR3 loop is CASSSGQGRSNQPQHF. CDR3 bases: TGTGCCAGCAGCTCCGGACAGGGGAGGTCGAATCAGCCCCAGCATTTT. The V and J genes are TRBV28 and TRBJ1-5, with 9 nucleotides matching TRBD1. V lost 6 bases and J lost 4; bases outside the gene matches: 10. Germline loops: CDR1 MDHEN, CDR2 SYDVKM. There are 16 residues in the CDR3.

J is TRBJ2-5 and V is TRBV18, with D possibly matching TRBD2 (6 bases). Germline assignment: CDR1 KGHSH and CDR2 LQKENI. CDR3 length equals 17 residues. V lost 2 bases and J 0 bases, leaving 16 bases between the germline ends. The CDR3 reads CASSPTKASEYQETQYF. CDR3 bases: TGTGCCAGCTCACCAACAAAGGCTAGCGAGTACCAAGAGACCCAGTACTTC.

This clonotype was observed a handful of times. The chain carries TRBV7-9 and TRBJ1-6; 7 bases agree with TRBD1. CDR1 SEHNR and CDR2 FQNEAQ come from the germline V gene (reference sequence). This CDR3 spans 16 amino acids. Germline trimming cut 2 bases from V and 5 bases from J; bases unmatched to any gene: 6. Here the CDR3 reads CASSLTGEMNNSPLHF. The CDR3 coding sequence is TGTGCCAGCAGCTTAACAGGGGAGATGAATAATTCACCCCTCCACTTT.

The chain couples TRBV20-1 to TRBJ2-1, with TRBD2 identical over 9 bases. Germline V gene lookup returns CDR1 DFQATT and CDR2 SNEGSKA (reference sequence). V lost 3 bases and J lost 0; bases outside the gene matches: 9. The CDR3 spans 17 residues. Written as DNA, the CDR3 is TGCAGTGCTAGGGATCCGACTAGCGGTAGCTCCTACAATGAGCAGTTCTTC. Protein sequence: CSARDPTSGSSYNEQFF.

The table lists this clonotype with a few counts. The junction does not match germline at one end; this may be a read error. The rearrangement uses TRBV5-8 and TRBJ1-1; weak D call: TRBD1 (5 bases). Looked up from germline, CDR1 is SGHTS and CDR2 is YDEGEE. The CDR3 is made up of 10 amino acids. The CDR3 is CASSLGQFFF. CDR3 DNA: TGTGCCAGCAGCTTGGGACAGTTCTTTTTT.

The CDR3 region is CASSLGREQFF. CDR3 nucleotides: TGTGCCAGCAGCTTAGGAAGGGAGCAGTTCTTC. The genes are TRBV7-9 and TRBJ2-1; D unclear. The CDR3 sequence is 11 residues long. The ends were cut back, 1 base at V and 10 bases at J, with 5 bases in the middle. The germline CDR1 and CDR2 sequences are SEHNR and FQNEAQ (reference sequence).

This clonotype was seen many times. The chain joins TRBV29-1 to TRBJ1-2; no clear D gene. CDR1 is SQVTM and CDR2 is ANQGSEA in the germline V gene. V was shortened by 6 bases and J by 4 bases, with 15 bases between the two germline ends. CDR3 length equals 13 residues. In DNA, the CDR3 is TGCAGCGTCGCTCAAAGGCTTGCCTATGGCTACACCTTC. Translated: CSVAQRLAYGYTF.